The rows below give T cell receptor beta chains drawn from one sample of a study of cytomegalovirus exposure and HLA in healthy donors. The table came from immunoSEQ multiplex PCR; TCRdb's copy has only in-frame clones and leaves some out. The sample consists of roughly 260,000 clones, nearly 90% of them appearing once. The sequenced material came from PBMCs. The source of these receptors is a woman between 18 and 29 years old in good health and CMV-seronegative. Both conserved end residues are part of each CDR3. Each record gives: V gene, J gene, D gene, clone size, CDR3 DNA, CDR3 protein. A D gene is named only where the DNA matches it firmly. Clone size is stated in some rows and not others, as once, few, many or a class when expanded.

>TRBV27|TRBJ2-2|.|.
TGTGCCAGCAGTTTTATAGCCCCCGGGGAGCTGTTTTTT
CASSFIAPGELFF
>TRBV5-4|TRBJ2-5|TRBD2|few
TGTGCCAGCAGCTTGTCGGGACTAGCGGGGGACACCCAGTACTTC
CASSLSGLAGDTQYF
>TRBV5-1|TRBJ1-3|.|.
TGCGCCAGCAGCCCAGGGGAGAGCTCTGGAAACACCATATATTTT
CASSPGESSGNTIYF
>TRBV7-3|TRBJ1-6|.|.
TGTGCCAGCAGCTTCCAAGGGGATTCACCCCTCCACTTT
CASSFQGDSPLHF
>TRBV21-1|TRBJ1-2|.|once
TGTGCCAGCAGCGTGTCAGAGGGGGACGCGGATTCTAACTATGGCTACACCTTC
CASSVSEGDADSNYGYTF
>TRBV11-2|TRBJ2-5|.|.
TGTGCCAGCAGCACCGACAGACTTCAAGAGACCCAGTACTTC
CASSTDRLQETQYF
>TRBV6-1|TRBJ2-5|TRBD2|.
TGTGCCAGCAGTGAAGCGATGTTTTCTAGCGGGGGAGATCAAGAGACCCAGTACTTC
CASSEAMFSSGGDQETQYF
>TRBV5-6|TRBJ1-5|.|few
TGTGCCAGCAGCTTGGGATCAGTGCAGCCCCAGCATTTT
CASSLGSVQPQHF
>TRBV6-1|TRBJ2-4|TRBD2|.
TGTGCCAGCAGCCCGACTAGCGGGGACATTCAGTACTTC
CASSPTSGDIQYF
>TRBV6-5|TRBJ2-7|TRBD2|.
TGTGCCAGCAGGGCTAGCGGGGGCACAACCTACGAGCAGTACTTC
CASRASGGTTYEQYF
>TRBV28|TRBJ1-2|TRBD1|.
TGTGCCAGCGGAGGCTACAGGGGGAATGGCTACACCTTC
CASGGYRGNGYTF
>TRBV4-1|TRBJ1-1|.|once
TGCGCCAGCAGCTGGAGGACTTTGAACACTGAAGCTTTCTTT
CASSWRTLNTEAFF
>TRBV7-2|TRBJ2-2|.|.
TGTGCCAGCAGCTTACCCGGCGGCGGGGAGCTGTTTTTT
CASSLPGGGELFF
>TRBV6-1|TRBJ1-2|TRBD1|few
TGTGCCAGCAGGCCGACAGGGTTGGACTATGGCTACACCTTC
CASRPTGLDYGYTF
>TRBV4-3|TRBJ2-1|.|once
TGCGCCAGCAGCCGGGACTCTAGCCTCGGGGGATACAATGAGCAGTTCTTC
CASSRDSSLGGYNEQFF
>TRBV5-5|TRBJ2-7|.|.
TGTGCCAGCAGCCCTTCGGAGAGGGCCAGCTCCTACGAGCAGTACTTC
CASSPSERASSYEQYF
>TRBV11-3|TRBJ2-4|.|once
TGTGCCAGCAGCTTGCGGGAAAATAACATTCAGTACTTC
CASSLRENNIQYF
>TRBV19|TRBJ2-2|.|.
TGTGCCAGTAGTAATCAGGGCTCGTTTAACACCGGGGAGCTGTTTTTT
CASSNQGSFNTGELFF
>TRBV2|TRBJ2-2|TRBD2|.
TGTGCCAGCACCGGCGGGGGGCCGGGCACCGGGGAGCTGTTTTTT
CASTGGGPGTGELFF
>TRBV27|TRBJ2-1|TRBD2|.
TGTGCCAGCAGTAAGACTAGCGGGGGGCCGTCCTACAATGAGCAGTTCTTC
CASSKTSGGPSYNEQFF
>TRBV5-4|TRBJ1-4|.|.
TGTGCCAGCAGCTTCGCAGGAGGGGAGGAAAAACTGTTTTTT
CASSFAGGEEKLFF
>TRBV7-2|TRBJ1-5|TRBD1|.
TGTGCCAGCAGCTTGACAGGGGTTAGTCAGCCCCAGCATTTT
CASSLTGVSQPQHF
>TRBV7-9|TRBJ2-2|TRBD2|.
TGTGCCAGCACCCTAGCGGTAGAGATTAGCACCGGGGAGCTGTTTTTT
CASTLAVEISTGELFF
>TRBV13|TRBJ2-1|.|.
TGTGCCAGCAGCTTACAGGGTAATGAGCAGTTCTTC
CASSLQGNEQFF
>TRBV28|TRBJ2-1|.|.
TGTGCCAGTACCGGGGGTTACAATGAGCAGTTCTTC
CASTGGYNEQFF
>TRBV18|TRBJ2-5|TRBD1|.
TGTGCCAGCTCACTGGACAGGGAGACCCAGTACTTC
CASSLDRETQYF
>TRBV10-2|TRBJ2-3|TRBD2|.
TGCGCCAGCAGCCCCCAAAGCGGGGCGGTAAATACGCAGTATTTT
CASSPQSGAVNTQYF